This T cell receptor (beta chain) is from a study of graft-versus-host responses after intestinal transplantation. Germline V lookup: CDR1 MNHEY, CDR2 SMNVEV (reference sequence). The CDR3 extends over 13 amino acids. V trimming: 6 bases; J trimming: 2 bases; junction bases outside the gene matches: 2. The protocol was immunoSEQ multiplex PCR, while the TCRdb copy is restricted to in-frame clones and leaves out a portion. The repertoire includes over 85,000 clones, 80% to 95% of them detected once, and about 0.5% sits in the top ten. This clone came up a few times. As yet, its antigen is unknown. The sequence derives from a human donor who received an intestinal transplant. The source material was unstimulated CD8+ T cells sorted from spleen or lymph node cells, sampled before intestinal transplant. This chain uses TRBV27 with TRBJ2-7; 9 bases line up with TRBD1. The CDR3 DNA reads as TGTGCCAGCAGCTACAGGGGGCCCTACGAGCAGTACTTC. Translating gives CASSYRGPYEQYF.